The 20 T cell receptor beta chains given below trace back to one sample, sequenced in a study of OX40 agonist ivuxolimab in advanced cancers. The method was immunoSEQ multiplex PCR; TCRdb's version includes in-frame clones alone and lacks a portion of them. The sample lists tens of thousands of clones, around 86% occurring once. Sequences were derived from CD4+ or CD8+ T cells sorted from blood, sampled in a trial of the OX40 agonist ivuxolimab. The origin of the receptors is an adult with an advanced solid tumor such as melanoma, head and neck, liver or kidney cancer.

The chain couples TRBV7-9 to TRBJ1-3; 9 nucleotides align to TRBD1. Looked up from germline, CDR1 is SEHNR and CDR2 is FQNEAQ (reference sequence). Trimming removed 5 bases from V and 2 bases from J; junction bases left unmatched: 10. The CDR3 loop spans 17 amino acids. CDR3 amino acids: CASSTTGGAVPGNTIYF. The CDR3 region has the DNA TGTGCCAGCAGCACCACAGGGGGCGCGGTCCCTGGAAACACCATATATTTT.

This clone was detected only once. CDR3 amino acids: CASRQVAQDEQYF. DNA of the CDR3: TGCGCCAGCAGACAGGTAGCCCAAGACGAGCAGTACTTC. This sequence joins TRBV10-2 and TRBJ2-7, with D maybe TRBD1 (5 bases). The V end was cut by 6 bases, the J end by 5 bases, with 14 bases between. The CDR3 consists of 13 residues. Germline V lookup: CDR1 WSHSY, CDR2 SAAADI.

This clone was detected once. The V and J genes are TRBV10-2 and TRBJ1-2, with D perhaps matching TRBD1 (6 bases). The V gene lost 5 bases and the J gene lost 3 bases, with 13 bases spanning the gap. This CDR3 region has 14 residues. The germline gives CDR1 WSHSY, CDR2 SAAADI. Written as DNA, the CDR3 is TGCGCCAGCAGTTCCGGGACATCCCACTATGGCTACACCTTC. Translated, it gives CASSSGTSHYGYTF.

This chain joins TRBV7-4 and TRBJ2-2; D ambiguous. The CDR3 sequence is 14 residues long. Germline values: CDR1 SGHVT, CDR2 SQSDAQ. V was cut by 2 bases and J by 6 bases, with 10 bases left in between. The CDR3 DNA reads as TGTGCCAGCAGCTTACCCCTACCCGCCGGGGAGCTGTTTTTT. As protein: CASSLPLPAGELFF.

V is TRBV7-9 and J is TRBJ1-4; possible D gene TRBD1, 5 bases. Germline CDR1 is SEHNR and CDR2 is FQNEAQ (reference sequence). The CDR3 loop spans 13 amino acids. Trimming stripped 1 base from V and 7 bases from J, with 7 bases between. For the CDR3, the DNA is TGTGCCAGCAGCTTAGGAAGGGGTGAAAAACTGTTTTTT. Encoded protein: CASSLGRGEKLFF.

This clone has only one observation. The J gene is TRBJ2-7, the V gene TRBV13, with 7 bases lining up with TRBD2. Trimming took 0 bases from V and 6 from J; bases not matched to a gene: 5. Germline V gives CDR1 PRHDT, CDR2 FYEKMQ (reference sequence). The CDR3 contains 14 residues. The CDR3 reads CASSLGGREIEQYF. The CDR3 DNA reads TGTGCCAGCAGCTTAGGAGGGAGGGAGATCGAGCAGTACTTC.

CDR3 DNA sequence: TGCGCCAGCAGCTTCCGGGAGAGGGCGACAGATACGCAGTATTTT. This translates into CASSFRERATDTQYF. The chain joins TRBV5-1 to TRBJ2-3, with a weak D call TRBD2 (6 bases). The CDR3 length is 15 residues. Germline lookup yields CDR1 SGHRS and CDR2 YFSETQ. V lost 2 bases, J lost 3 bases, and 13 bases lay in between. Filled out from reference TRBV5-1 and TRBJ2-3, the complete variable domain reads KAGVTQTPRYLIKTRGQQVTLSCSPISGHRSVSWYQQTPGQGLQFLFEYFSETQRNKGNFPGRFSGRQFSNSRSEMNVSTLELGDSALYLCASSFRERATDTQYFGPGTRLTVL.

The chain links TRBV2 to TRBJ2-3; D gene unclear. CDR3 length: 15 amino acids. The germline CDR1 and CDR2 sequences are SNHLY and FYNNEI. The germline V and J ends were trimmed by 7 bases and 2 bases, with 16 bases remaining between them. CDR3 sequence reads: CASTVLADATDTQYF. CDR3 DNA: TGTGCCAGCACCGTTCTGGCGGACGCCACAGATACGCAGTATTTT.

The gene calls are TRBV2 and TRBJ2-7; D gene unclear. The ends were cut back, 11 bases at V and 3 bases at J, with 17 bases in the middle. The CDR3 covers 13 residues. Germline CDR1 reads SNHLY; CDR2 reads FYNNEI. As DNA, the CDR3 is TGTGCCGGTGTCAGTTTAGATCTCTACGAGCAGTACTTC. It yields the protein CAGVSLDLYEQYF.

Regarding this clone: The same CDR3 also results from other DNA sequences found in this sample. V gene TRBV28 combines with J gene TRBJ1-5, with D maybe TRBD1 (6 bases). The CDR3 runs 17 residues. The V gene's germline CDR1 is MDHEN and CDR2 SYDVKM. Trimming removed 4 bases at V and 3 bases at J, with 19 bases between. The CDR3 protein is CASSSPPDSSDNQPQHF. DNA of the CDR3: TGTGCCAGCAGTTCCCCCCCGGACAGCTCGGACAATCAGCCCCAGCATTTT. Looking up the rest from reference TRBV28 and TRBJ1-5 gives the full variable domain: DVKVTQSSRYLVKRTGEKVFLECVQDMDHENMFWYRQDPGLGLRLIYFSYDVKMKEKGDIPEGYSVSREKKERFSLILESASTNQTSMYLCASSSPPDSSDNQPQHFGDGTRLSIL.

This clone occurred once. The rearrangement joins TRBV28 to TRBJ2-2; tentatively, D is TRBD1 or TRBD2 (5 bases each). V was clipped by 6 bases and J by 2 bases, with 10 bases between them. This CDR3 has 14 residues. The germline CDR1 and CDR2 sequences are MDHEN and SYDVKM. The CDR3 coding sequence is TGTGCCAGCAGGGGGGAGTTCAACACCGGGGAGCTGTTTTTT. This gives the protein CASRGEFNTGELFF.

The chain is built from TRBV6-1 and TRBJ2-5; D possibly corresponds to TRBD2 (5 bases). The tail of the sequence fits TRBJ2-7 better, so the J call may be wrong. CDR3 length: 14 residues. The germline V gene encodes CDR1 MNHNS and CDR2 SASEGT. CDR3 DNA sequence: TGTGCCAGCAGTGAAAGAGGGTTTTTGGGCGAGCAGTACTTC. Amino acids: CASSERGFLGEQYF.

The count of this clone is one. The V gene is TRBV27, the J gene TRBJ2-2; TRBD2 aligns across 8 bases. Germline V CDR1 and CDR2: MNHEY, SMNVEV (reference sequence). The CDR3 is 14 residues long. Trimming took 3 bases from V and 5 from J; bases not matched to a gene: 2. In DNA form, the CDR3 reads TGTGCCAGCAGTTTCTCGGGAGGGACCGGGGAGCTGTTTTTT. This translates into CASSFSGGTGELFF.

CDR3 DNA sequence: TGTGCCACCAGCAGACCCGGGACTAGCGGGTTCTACAATGAGCAGTTCTTC. Protein sequence: CATSRPGTSGFYNEQFF. The chain recombines TRBV15 with TRBJ2-1; 12 positions agree with TRBD2. CDR3 size: 17 residues. The V gene end was trimmed by 2 bases and the J gene end by 3 bases; junction bases not matched to a gene: 5. In germline, CDR1 is LNHNV, CDR2 YYDKDF (reference sequence).

The chain has TRBV29-1 and TRBJ2-2; 9 nucleotides match TRBD2. The CDR3 contains 14 residues. In germline, CDR1 is SQVTM, CDR2 ANQGSEA. J was trimmed by 1 base and V by 5 bases; bases with no gene match: 2. In nucleotides, the CDR3 is TGCAGCGTTTTAGCGGGAGTGAACACCGGGGAGCTGTTTTTT. Residues: CSVLAGVNTGELFF.

This clone was seen once. The chain joins TRBV6-6 to TRBJ2-3; possibly TRBD2 for D (6 bases). The V and J ends lost 6 bases and 1 base respectively, with 14 bases between them. The CDR3 runs 15 residues. Germline V gives CDR1 MNHNY, CDR2 SVGAGI (reference sequence). The CDR3 DNA is TGTGCCAGCAGACAACCGGGACTGCGCACAGATACGCAGTATTTT. Translated: CASRQPGLRTDTQYF.

The V gene is TRBV21-1, the J gene TRBJ2-1; the table's D call of TRBD2 was not tested on the DNA. TRBV21-1 constitutes a pseudogene. CDR3 length: 19 residues. The DNA of the CDR3 is TGTGCCAGCAGCAAACGGGGGACTAGCGGGATTGGTAGATTGAATGAGCAGTTCTTC. It specifies CASSKRGTSGIGRLNEQFF.

The gene calls are TRBV6-5 and TRBJ2-1, with D possibly being TRBD2 (5 bases). V was pared by 6 bases and J by 6 bases, with 15 bases between. The length of the CDR3 is 14 residues. Germline V gene lookup returns CDR1 MNHEY and CDR2 SVGAGI. CDR3 in DNA: TGTGCCAGCAGAGCTGAGGGAGTGGGCAATGAGCAGTTCTTC. It specifies CASRAEGVGNEQFF.

The chain couples TRBV29-1 to TRBJ2-5; the D is unclear. This CDR3 spans 15 amino acids. Germline-derived CDR1 and CDR2 are SQVTM and ANQGSEA. Trimming took off 2 bases at V and 5 bases at J, with 18 bases between the two ends. CDR3 sequence (DNA): TGCAGCGTTGAATGGAAGGTATTGGGCCCGGAGACCCAGTACTTC. Translated, it gives CSVEWKVLGPETQYF.

As to this clone: Other nucleotide sequences from this sample produce the same CDR3. This chain connects TRBV6-5 to TRBJ2-5; no reliable D call. There are 14 residues in the CDR3. Trimming took 2 bases from V and 2 from J, leaving 9 bases between them. From germline, CDR1 is MNHEY and CDR2 SVGAGI. The CDR3 bases are TGTGCCAGCAGTTACGGGCAGGAGCAAGAGACCCAGTACTTC. As protein: CASSYGQEQETQYF.